The T cell receptor beta chain under discussion was sequenced for a study of regulatory T cells in long-lasting Graves disease. The CDR3 totals 19 residues. The V segment lost 3 bases and the J segment 2 bases; nucleotides outside the gene matches: 15. The V gene's germline CDR1 is KGHSH and CDR2 LQKENI. Sequencing libraries for TCR beta were prepared with iRepertoire HTBI primers and Arm-PCR of CDR3 regions. One entry per CDR3 protein, called by TCRdb with MiXCR from the multiplex PCR reads. The sample has 440,000 or so distinct CDR3 sequences, 15% to 20% seen once. Time point in this sample: newly diagnosed GD, antithyroid drugs for less than 3 months. After RNA was extracted from PBMCs, the TCR library was made from it. These records were also assigned to another study, of T cells in Graves' hyperthyroidism and ophthalmopathy. This second study says: Patients were excluded for uncontrolled infection, other autoimmune disease, pregnancy or lactation. Stable hyperthyroidism and ophthalmopathy were separated using 13 V-J signatures.

V and J are TRBV18 and TRBJ2-7; 11 bases agree with TRBD2. The sequences come from peripheral blood mononuclear cells (PBMCs), collected at new diagnosis, from a patient treated with antithyroid drugs. This clonotype was sampled from a woman aged 25 to 39 with Graves disease. The CDR3 reads CASSPGRTVAGGSPYEQYF. DNA for the CDR3: TGTGCCAGCTCACCGGGCCGTACGGTAGCGGGAGGGTCCCCCTACGAGCAGTACTTC.